The source of this T cell receptor beta chain is a study of neoadjuvant nivolumab and ipilimumab in lung cancer. Study observations and caveats: Higher pretherapy blood TCR richness went with higher resected-tumor richness. TCR receptors were sequenced in few samples. Only two of four nivolumab-treated tumors gained richness and clonality by surgery. Compared with tumor-adjacent uninvolved lung, resected tumors showed greater richness and clonality.

Profiled with immunoSEQ multiplex PCR; TCRdb holds only in-frame clones, not every one. In the table there are about 10,000 clones, over 75% of which are singletons. Concerning this clone itself: Its antigen is still unknown.

Germline V gives CDR1 SQVTM, CDR2 ANQGSEA. Deletions cut 2 bases from V and 4 bases from J, with 21 bases between. The CDR3 runs 16 residues. This TCR was sampled from an adult with non-small cell lung cancer. This chain links TRBV29-1 with TRBJ2-7; maybe TRBD1 (6 bases). Sequencing was performed on peripheral blood, taken before neoadjuvant nivolumab, alone or with ipilimumab. For the CDR3, the DNA is TGCAGCGTTGAATTGGAGTGGCAGGGGCCCGGGTACGAGCAGTACTTC. This translates into CSVELEWQGPGYEQYF.